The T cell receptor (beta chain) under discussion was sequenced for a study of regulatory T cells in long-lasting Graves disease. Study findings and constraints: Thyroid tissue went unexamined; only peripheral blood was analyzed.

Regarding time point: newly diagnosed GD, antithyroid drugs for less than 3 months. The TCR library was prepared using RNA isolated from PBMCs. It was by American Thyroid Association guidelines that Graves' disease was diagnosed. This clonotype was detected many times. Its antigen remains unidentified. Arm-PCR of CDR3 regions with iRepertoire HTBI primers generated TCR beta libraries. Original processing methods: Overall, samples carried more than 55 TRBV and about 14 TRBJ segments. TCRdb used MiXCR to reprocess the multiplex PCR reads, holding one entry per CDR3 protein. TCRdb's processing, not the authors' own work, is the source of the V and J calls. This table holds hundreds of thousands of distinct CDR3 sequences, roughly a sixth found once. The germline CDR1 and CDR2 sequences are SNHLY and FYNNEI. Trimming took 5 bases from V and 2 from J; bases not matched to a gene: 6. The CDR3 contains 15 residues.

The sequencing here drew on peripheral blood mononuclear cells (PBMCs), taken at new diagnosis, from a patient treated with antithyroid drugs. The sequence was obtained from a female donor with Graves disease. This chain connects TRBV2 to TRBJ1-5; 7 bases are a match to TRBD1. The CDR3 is CASSYGQDRNQPQHF. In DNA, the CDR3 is TGTGCCAGCAGTTATGGACAGGATCGCAATCAGCCCCAGCATTTT.